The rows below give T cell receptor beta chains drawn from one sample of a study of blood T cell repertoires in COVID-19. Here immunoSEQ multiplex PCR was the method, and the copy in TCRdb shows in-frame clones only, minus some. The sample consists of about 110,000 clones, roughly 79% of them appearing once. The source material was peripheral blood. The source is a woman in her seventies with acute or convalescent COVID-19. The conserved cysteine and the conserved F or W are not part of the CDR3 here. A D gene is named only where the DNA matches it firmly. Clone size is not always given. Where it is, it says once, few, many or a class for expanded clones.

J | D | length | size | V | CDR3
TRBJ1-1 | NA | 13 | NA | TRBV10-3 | AISESMGMNTEAF
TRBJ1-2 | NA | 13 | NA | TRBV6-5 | ASHPGGATVRGYT
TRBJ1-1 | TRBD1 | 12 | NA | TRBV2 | ASSPGQGNTEAF
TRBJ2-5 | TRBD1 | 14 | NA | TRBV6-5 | ASSYSTGDRGETQY
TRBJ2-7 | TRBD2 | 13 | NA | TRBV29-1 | SVAGPQTSPYEQY
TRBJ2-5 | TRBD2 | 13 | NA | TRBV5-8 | ASSLQAGVRETQY
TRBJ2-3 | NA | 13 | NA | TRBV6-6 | ASSYEPGDTDTQY
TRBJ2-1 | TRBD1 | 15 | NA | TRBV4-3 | ASSQWAPRGRLDEQF
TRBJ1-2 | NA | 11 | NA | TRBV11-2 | ASSMTVNYGYT
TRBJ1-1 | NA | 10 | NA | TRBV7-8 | ASSSESREAF
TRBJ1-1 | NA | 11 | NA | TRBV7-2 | ASSPGHNTEAF
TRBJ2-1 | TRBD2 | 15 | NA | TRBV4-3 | ASSQSPGLAANNEQF
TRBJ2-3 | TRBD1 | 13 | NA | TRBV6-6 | ASGLSGQGTDTQY
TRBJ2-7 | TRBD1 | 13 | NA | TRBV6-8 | ASSYSGPGGHEQY
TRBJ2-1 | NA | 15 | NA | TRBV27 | ASSTYTRSRGNNEQF
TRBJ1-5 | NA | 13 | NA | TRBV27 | ASSLAQGSNQPQH
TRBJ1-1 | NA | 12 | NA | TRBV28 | ASLWAGMNTEAF
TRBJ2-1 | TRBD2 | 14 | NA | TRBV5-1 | ASSSTPGGSYNEQF
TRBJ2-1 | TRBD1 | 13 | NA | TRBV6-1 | ASSETGDSYNEQF
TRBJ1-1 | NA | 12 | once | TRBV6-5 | ASTLAGQRTEAF
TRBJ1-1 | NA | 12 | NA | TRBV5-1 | ASSLTGRNTEAF
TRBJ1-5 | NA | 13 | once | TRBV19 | ASSISGGRNQPQH
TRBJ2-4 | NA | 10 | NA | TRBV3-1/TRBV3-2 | ASSQVRNIQY
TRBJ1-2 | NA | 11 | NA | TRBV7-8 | ASSLTPPLGYT
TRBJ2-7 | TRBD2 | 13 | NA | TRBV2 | ASKRKREGQYEQY
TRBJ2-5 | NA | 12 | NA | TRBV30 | AHSEGDHQETQY
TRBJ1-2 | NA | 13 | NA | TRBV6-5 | ASSYSRDANYGYT
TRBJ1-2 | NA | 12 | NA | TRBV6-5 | ASRPTHRDYGYT
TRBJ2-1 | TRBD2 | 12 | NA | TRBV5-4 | ASSFLAGGHEQF
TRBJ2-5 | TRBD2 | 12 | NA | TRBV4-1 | ASSPSGGSETQY
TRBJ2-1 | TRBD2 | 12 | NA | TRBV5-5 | ASGPGLAENEQF
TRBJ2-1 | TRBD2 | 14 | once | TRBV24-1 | ATSETSGGTYNEQF
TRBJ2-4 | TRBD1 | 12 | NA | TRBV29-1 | SVSGQPSENIQY
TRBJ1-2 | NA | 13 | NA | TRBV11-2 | ASSLERGAFYGYT
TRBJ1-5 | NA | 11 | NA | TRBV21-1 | ASSKEGGQPQH
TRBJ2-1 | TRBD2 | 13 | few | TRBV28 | ASSPGTSGDNEQF
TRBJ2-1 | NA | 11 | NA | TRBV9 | ASSVYGSNEQF
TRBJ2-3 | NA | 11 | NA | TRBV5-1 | ASSRDFTDTQY
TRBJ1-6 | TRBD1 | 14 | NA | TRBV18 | ASSPTLGRGDSPLH
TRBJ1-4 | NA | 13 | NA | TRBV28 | ASSLARATNEKLF
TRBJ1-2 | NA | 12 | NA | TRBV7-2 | ASSVDRSYYGYT
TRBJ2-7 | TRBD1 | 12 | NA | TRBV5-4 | ASSETGSSYEQY
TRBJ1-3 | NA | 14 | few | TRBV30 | AWSRFRGMGGNTIY
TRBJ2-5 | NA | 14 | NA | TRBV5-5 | ASSLLGATYQETQY
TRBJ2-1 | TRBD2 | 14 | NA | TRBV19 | ASSINLAGGLNEQF
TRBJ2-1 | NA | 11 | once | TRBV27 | ASSPASFYEQF
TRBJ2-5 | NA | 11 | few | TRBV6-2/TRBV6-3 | ASSPLVTETQY
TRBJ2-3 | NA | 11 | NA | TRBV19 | ASSKSVVDTQY
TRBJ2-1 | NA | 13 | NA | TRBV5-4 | ATLPDWSSYNEQF
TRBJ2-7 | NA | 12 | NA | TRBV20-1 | SASSGSLSYEQY
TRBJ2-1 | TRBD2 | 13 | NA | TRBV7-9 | ASSLTGTMDNEQF